This T cell receptor beta chain was observed in a study of regulatory T cells in long-lasting Graves disease. Study details: Duration of antithyroid drug therapy among newly diagnosed Graves' patients was under 3 months.

Time point noted: newly diagnosed GD, antithyroid drugs for less than 3 months. Scientists built the TCR library using RNA that was extracted from PBMCs. Points from the study as a whole: Newly diagnosed patients shared about a thousand public clonotypes; persistent patients shared about 2,700.

On this clonotype: Its antigen is still unknown.

For TCR beta, libraries came from iRepertoire HTBI primers and Arm-PCR of CDR3 regions. MiXCR, applied by TCRdb to the multiplex PCR reads, yields one record per CDR3 protein. This sample carries 300,000 to 400,000 distinct CDR3 sequences, 15% of them seen once, and the ten largest clones take 20% to 25%. Germline-derived CDR1 and CDR2 are SGHTA and FQGNSA. V was cut by 2 bases and J by 4 bases, with 19 bases left in between. There are 17 residues in the CDR3. The receptor comes from a female donor with Graves disease. The specimen was peripheral blood mononuclear cells (PBMCs), collected at new diagnosis, from a patient treated with antithyroid drugs. The chain employs TRBV7-2 and TRBJ2-3; tentative D call: TRBD2 (6 bases). The CDR3 region has the DNA TGTGCCAGCAGCTTAAAAATTTCGGGGGTGAGCGCAGATACGCAGTATTTT. Its translation: CASSLKISGVSADTQYF.